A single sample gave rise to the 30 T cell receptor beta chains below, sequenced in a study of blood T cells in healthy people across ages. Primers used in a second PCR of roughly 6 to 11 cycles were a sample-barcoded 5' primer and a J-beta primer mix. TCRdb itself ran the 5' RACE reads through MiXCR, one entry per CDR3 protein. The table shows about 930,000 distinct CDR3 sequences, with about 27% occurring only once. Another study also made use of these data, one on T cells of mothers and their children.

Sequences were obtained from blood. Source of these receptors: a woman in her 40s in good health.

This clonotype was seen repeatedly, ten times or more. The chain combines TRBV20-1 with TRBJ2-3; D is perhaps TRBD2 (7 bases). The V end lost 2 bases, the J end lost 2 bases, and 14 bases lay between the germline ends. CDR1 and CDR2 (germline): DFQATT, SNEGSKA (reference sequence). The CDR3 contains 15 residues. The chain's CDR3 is CSARRGGNPTDTQYF. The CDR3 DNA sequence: TGCAGTGCTAGAAGGGGGGGCAACCCCACAGATACGCAGTATTTT.

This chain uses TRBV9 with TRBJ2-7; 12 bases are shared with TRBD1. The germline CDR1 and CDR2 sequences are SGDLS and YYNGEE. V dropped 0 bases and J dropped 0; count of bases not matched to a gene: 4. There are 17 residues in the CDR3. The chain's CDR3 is CASSVGDRGLSSYEQYF. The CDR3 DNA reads TGTGCCAGCAGCGTAGGGGACAGGGGGCTGAGCTCCTACGAGCAGTACTTC. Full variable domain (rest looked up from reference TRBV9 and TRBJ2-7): DSGVTQTPKHLITATGQRVTLRCSPRSGDLSVYWYQQSLDQGLQFLIQYYNGEERAKGNILERFSAQQFPDLHSELNLSSLELGDSALYFCASSVGDRGLSSYEQYFGPGTRLTVT.

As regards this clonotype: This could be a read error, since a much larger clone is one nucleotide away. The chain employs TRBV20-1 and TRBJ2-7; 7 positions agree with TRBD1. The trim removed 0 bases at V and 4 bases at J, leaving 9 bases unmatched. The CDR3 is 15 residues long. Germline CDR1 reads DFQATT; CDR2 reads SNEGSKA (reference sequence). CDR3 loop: CSAREFGQARYEQYF. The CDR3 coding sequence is TGCAGTGCTAGAGAGTTCGGACAGGCCAGATACGAGCAGTACTTC.

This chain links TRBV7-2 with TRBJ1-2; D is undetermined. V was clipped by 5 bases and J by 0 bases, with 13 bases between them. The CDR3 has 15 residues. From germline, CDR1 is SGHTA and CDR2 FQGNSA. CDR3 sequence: CASSPWSSANYGYTF. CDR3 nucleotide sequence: TGTGCCAGCAGCCCCTGGTCAAGCGCTAACTATGGCTACACCTTC.

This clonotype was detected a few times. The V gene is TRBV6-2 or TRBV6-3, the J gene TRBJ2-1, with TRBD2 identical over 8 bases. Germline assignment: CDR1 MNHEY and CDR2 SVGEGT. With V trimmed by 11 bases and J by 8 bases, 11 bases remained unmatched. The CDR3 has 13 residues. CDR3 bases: TGTGCCGGGGCCGGGGGGGCCCATTATGAGCAGTTCTTC. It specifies CAGAGGAHYEQFF.

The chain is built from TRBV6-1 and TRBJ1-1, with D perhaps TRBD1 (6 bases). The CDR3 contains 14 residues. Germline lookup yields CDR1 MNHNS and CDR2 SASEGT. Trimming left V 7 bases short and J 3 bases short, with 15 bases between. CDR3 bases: TGTGCCAGCACCCACAGGGAAAGTCACACTGAAGCTTTCTTT. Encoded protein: CASTHRESHTEAFF.

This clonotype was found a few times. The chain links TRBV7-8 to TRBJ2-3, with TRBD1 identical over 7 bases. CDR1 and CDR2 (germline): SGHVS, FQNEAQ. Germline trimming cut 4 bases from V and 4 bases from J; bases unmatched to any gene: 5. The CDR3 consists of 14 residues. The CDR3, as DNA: TGTGCCAGCAGCTCAGGGGGTGGCTCAGATACGCAGTATTTT. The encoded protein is CASSSGGGSDTQYF.

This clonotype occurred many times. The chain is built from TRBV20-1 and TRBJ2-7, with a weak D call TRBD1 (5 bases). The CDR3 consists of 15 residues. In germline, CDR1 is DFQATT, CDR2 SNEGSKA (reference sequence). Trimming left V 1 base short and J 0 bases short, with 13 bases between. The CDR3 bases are TGCAGTGCTAGAGTCCCAGGGTATAGCTCCTACGAGCAGTACTTC. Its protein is CSARVPGYSSYEQYF.

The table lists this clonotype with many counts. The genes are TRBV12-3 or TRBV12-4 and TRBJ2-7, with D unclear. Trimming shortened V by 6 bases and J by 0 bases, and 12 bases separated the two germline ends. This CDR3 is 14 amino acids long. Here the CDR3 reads CASRGDGLSYEQYF. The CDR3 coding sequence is TGTGCCAGCAGGGGCGATGGGCTCTCCTACGAGCAGTACTTC.

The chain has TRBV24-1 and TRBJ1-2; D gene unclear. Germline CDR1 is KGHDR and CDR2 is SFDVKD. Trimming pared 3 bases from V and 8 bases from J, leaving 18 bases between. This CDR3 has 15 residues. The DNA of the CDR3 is TGTGCCACCAGTGATAGCGGTCCCGCTTATGGCGGCTACACCTTC. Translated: CATSDSGPAYGGYTF.

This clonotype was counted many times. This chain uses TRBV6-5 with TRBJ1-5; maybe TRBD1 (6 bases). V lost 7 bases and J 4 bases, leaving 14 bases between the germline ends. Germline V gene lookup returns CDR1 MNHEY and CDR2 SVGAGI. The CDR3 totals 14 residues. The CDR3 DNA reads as TGTGCCAGCACGAGTAACAGGGCGAATCAGCCCCAGCATTTT. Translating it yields CASTSNRANQPQHF.

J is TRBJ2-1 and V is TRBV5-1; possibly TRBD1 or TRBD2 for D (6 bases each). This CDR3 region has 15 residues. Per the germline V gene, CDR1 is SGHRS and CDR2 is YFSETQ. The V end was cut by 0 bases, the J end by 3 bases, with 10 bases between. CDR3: CASSLEGGLYNEQFF. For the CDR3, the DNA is TGCGCCAGCAGCTTGGAAGGGGGGCTCTACAATGAGCAGTTCTTC.

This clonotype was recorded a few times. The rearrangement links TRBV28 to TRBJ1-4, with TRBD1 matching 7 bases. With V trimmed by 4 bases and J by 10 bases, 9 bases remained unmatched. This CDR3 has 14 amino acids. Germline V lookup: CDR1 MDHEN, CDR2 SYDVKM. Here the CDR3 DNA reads TGTGCCAGCAGTTCCAGCGGGACAGTTGGAAAACTGTTTTTT. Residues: CASSSSGTVGKLFF.

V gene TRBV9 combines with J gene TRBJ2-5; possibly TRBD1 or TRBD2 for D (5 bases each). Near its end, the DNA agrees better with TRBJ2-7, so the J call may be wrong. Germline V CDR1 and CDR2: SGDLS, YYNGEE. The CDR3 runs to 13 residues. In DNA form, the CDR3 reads TGTGCCAGCAGCGTAGCTGTGGGGGTCGAGCAGTACTTC. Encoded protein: CASSVAVGVEQYF.

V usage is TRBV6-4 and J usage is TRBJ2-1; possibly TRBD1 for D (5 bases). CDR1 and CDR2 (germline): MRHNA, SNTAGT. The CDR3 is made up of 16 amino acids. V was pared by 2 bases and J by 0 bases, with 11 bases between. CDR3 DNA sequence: TGTGCCAGCAGTGACCTTGCAGGGCGCTCCTACAATGAGCAGTTCTTC. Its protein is CASSDLAGRSYNEQFF.

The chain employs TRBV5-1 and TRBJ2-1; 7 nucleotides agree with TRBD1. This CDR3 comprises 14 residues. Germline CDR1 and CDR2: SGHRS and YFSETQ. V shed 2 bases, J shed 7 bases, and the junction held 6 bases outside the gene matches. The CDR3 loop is CASSFATGWNEQFF. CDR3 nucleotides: TGCGCCAGCAGCTTCGCGACAGGGTGGAATGAGCAGTTCTTC.

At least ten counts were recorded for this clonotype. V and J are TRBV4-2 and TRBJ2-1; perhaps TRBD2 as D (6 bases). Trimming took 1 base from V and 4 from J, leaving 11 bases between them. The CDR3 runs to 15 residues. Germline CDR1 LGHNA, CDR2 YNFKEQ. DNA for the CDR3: TGTGCCAGCAGCCAAGGCCTAGCGTCTTACAATGAGCAGTTCTTC. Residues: CASSQGLASYNEQFF.

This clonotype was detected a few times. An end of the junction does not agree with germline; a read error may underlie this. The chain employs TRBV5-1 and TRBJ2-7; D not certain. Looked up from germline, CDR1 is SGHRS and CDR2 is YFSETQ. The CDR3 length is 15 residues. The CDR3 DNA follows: TGCGTCAGCAGCCTTAGGCAGGCACCTCCCTACGAGCAGTACTTC. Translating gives CVSSLRQAPPYEQYF.

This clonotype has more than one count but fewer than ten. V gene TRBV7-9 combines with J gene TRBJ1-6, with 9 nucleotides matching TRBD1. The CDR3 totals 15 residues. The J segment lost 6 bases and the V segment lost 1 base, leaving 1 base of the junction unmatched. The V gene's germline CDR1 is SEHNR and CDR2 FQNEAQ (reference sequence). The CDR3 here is CASSLGDRVNSPLHF. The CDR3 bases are TGTGCCAGCAGCTTAGGGGACAGGGTTAATTCACCCCTCCACTTT.

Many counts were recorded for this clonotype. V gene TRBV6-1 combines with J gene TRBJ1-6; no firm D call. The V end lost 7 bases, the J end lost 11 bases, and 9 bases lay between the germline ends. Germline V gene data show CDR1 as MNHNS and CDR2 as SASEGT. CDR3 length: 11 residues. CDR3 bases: TGTGCCAGCAAGGATTTGACACCCCTCCACTTT. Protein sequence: CASKDLTPLHF.

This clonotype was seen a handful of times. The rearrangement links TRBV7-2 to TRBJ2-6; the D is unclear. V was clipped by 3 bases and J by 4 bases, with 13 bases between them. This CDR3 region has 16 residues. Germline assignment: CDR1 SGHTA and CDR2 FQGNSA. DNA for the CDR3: TGTGCCAGCAGCTTGACGCCGGCGGAAGGGGCCAACGTCCTGACTTTC. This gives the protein CASSLTPAEGANVLTF. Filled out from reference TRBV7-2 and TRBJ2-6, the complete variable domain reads GAGVSQSPSNKVTEKGKDVELRCDPISGHTALYWYRQSLGQGLEFLIYFQGNSAPDKSGLPSDRFSAERTGGSVSTLTIQRTQQEDSAVYLCASSLTPAEGANVLTFGAGSRLTVL.

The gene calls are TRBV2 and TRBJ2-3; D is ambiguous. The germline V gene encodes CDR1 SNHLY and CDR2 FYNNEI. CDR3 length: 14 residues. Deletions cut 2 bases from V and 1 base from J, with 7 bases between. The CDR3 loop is CASSEFGRTDTQYF. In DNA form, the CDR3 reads TGTGCCAGCAGTGAATTTGGGCGCACAGATACGCAGTATTTT.

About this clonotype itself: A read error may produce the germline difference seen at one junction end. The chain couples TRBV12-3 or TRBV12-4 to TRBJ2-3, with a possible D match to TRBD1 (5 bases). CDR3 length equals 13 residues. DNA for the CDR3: TGTGCCGGCAGTCCCAGGGAAACAGATACGCAGTATTTT. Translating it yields CAGSPRETDTQYF.

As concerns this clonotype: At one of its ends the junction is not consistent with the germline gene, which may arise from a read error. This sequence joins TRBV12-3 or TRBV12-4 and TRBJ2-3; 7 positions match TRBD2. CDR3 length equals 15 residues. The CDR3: CASSLASGFTDAQYF. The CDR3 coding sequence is TGTGCCAGCAGTTTAGCTAGCGGGTTCACAGATGCGCAGTATTTT.

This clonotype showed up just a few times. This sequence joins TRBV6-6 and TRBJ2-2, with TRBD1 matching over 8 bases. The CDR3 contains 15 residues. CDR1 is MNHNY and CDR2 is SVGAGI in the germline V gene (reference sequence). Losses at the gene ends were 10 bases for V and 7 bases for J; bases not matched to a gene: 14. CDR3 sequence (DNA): TGTGCCACCAATACCGGACAGGGCAATGGCGGGGAGCTGTTTTTT. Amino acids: CATNTGQGNGGELFF.

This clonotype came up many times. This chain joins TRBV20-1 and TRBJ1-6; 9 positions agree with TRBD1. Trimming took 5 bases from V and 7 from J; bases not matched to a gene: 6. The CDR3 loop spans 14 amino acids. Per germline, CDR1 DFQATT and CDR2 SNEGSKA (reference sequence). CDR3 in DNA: TGCAGTGCTCTTACCGGGACAGGGAATTCACCCCTCCACTTT. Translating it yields CSALTGTGNSPLHF.

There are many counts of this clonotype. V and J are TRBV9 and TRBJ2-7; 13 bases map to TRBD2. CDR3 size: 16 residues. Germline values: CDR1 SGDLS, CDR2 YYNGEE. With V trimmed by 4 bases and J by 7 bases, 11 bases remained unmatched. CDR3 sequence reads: CASSPRTSGGAREQYF. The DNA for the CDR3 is TGTGCCAGCAGCCCCCGAACTAGCGGGGGGGCTAGGGAGCAGTACTTC. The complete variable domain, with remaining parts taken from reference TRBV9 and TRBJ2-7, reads DSGVTQTPKHLITATGQRVTLRCSPRSGDLSVYWYQQSLDQGLQFLIQYYNGEERAKGNILERFSAQQFPDLHSELNLSSLELGDSALYFCASSPRTSGGAREQYFGPGTRLTVT.

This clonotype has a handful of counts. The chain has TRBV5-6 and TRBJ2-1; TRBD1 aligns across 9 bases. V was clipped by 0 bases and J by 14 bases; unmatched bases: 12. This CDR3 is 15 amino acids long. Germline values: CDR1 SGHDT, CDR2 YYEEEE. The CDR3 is CASSLAPQGAREKFF. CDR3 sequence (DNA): TGTGCCAGCAGCTTGGCCCCACAGGGGGCGAGAGAGAAGTTCTTC.

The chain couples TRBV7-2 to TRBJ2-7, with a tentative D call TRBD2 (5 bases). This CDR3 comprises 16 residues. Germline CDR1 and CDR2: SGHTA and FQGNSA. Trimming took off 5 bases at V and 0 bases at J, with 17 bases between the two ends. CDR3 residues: CASSLRADLSSYEQYF. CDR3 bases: TGTGCCAGCAGCCTTCGAGCGGACCTCAGCTCCTACGAGCAGTACTTC.

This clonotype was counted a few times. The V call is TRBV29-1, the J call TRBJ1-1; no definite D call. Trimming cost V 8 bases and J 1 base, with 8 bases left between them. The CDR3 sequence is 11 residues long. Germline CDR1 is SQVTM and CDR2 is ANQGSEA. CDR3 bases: TGCAGCATCATCAGGAACACTGAAGCTTTCTTT. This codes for CSIIRNTEAFF. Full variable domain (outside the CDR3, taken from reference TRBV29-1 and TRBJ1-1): SAVISQKPSRDICQRGTSLTIQCQVDSQVTMMFWYRQQPGQSLTLIATANQGSEATYESGFVIDKFPISRPNLTFSTLTVSNMSPEDSSIYLCSIIRNTEAFFGQGTRLTVV.